This is a list of T cell receptor beta chains from one sample in a study of CD8+CD57+ T cells in acquired aplastic anemia. Via MiXCR, TCRdb re-called the reads, giving one row per CDR3 protein. Seen here are around 150,000 distinct CDR3 sequences, around 48% observed once, and the top ten hold approximately 3%. The specimen was sorted CD4+, CD8+, or CD8+CD57+ T cells (not recorded which) from PBMCs. Source of these receptors: a human donor with aplastic anemia. Both conserved end residues are part of each CDR3. The D gene is left open where the match is weak. Not every row has a clone size; where given, it reads once, few, many or a size class.

few	TRBD1	TRBV4-1	TRBJ2-3	TGCGTCAGCAGCCACTTCGACAGGGACGAAGATACGCAGTATTTT	CVSSHFDRDEDTQYF
-	-	TRBV19	TRBJ2-2	TGTGCCAGTAGTCCAGACCTATCGAACACCGGGGAGCTGTTTTTT	CASSPDLSNTGELFF
-	TRBD1	TRBV10-3	TRBJ1-2	TGTGCCATCAGTGAGTCGCAGGGGGCGGACGGCTACACCTTC	CAISESQGADGYTF
many	TRBD2	TRBV12-3/TRBV12-4	TRBJ2-7	TGTGCCAGCAGTTTAGCTCAGGTACTAGCGGGCGAGCAGTACTTC	CASSLAQVLAGEQYF
many	-	TRBV19	TRBJ1-1	TGTGCCACCCTAACCCGGACTGGGCGATCGGAAGCTTTCTTT	CATLTRTGRSEAFF
-	TRBD2	TRBV25-1	TRBJ2-3	TGTGCCAGCAGTGAATTGACTAGCGGGAGCTCCACAGATACGCAGTATTTT	CASSELTSGSSTDTQYF
-	TRBD2	TRBV24-1	TRBJ2-5	TGTGCCACCAGTGATCCAGGACTAGCGGGAGGGTACGAGGCCCAGTACTTC	CATSDPGLAGGYEAQYF
-	-	TRBV30	TRBJ1-5	TGTGCCTGGAGCCGGGAACCCACTCAGCCCCAGCATTTT	CAWSREPTQPQHF
-	-	TRBV30	TRBJ1-1	TGTGCCTGGAGTAAGATTAACACTGAAGCTTTCTTT	CAWSKINTEAFF
many	-	TRBV20-1	TRBJ1-2	TGCAGTGCTAGAGATGAAGGCGGCTACACCTTC	CSARDEGGYTF
few	TRBD1	TRBV10-3	TRBJ1-3	TGTGCCATCAGTGGGACAGGGGGAGGAAACACCATATATTTT	CAISGTGGGNTIYF
-	-	TRBV7-3	TRBJ2-6	TGTGCCAGCAGCTCCGGGCTGTGCTCTGGGGCCAACGTCCTGACTTTC	CASSSGLCSGANVLTF
many	-	TRBV12-3/TRBV12-4	TRBJ1-5	TGTGCCAGCAGTCGGAGGGAAGGGGGCAATCAGCCCCAGCATTTT	CASSRREGGNQPQHF
few	TRBD2	TRBV2	TRBJ2-3	TGTGCCAGCAGTTCGAGCGGGGGAGCCGCAGATACGCAGTATTTT	CASSSSGGAADTQYF
-	TRBD1	TRBV20-1	TRBJ1-6	TGCAGTGCCTCACCGGGACAGGGTGATTCACCCCTCCACTTT	CSASPGQGDSPLHF
many	TRBD1	TRBV7-2	TRBJ2-1	TGTGCCAGCAGCTTGGACAGGGTACTCCAGTTCTTC	CASSLDRVLQFF
few	-	TRBV2	TRBJ1-6	TGTGCCAGCAAAGGGACGGGATCATTCTCACCCCTCCACTTT	CASKGTGSFSPLHF
-	TRBD2	TRBV30	TRBJ2-5	TGTGCCTGGGTTCCCGGGACTAGAGGAGAGACCCAGTACTTC	CAWVPGTRGETQYF
-	TRBD2	TRBV11-2	TRBJ2-7	TGTGCCAGCAGCTTAGCTAGCGGTCGAGAGCAGTACTTC	CASSLASGREQYF
-	-	TRBV25-1	TRBJ2-2	TGTGCCAGCAGTGAAGGGTATCAGTTGCCCGGGGAGCTGTTTTTT	CASSEGYQLPGELFF
-	TRBD2	TRBV20-1	TRBJ2-7	TGCAGTGCTAGAGATCCTAGCGGGAGAGGGGAGCAGTACTTC	CSARDPSGRGEQYF
few	TRBD1	TRBV19	TRBJ1-2	TGTGCCAGTAGTATAACACAGGGGAACTATGGCTACACCTTC	CASSITQGNYGYTF
-	-	TRBV2	TRBJ2-7	TGTGCCAGCAGTGAGGCCAACGAGCAGTACTTC	CASSEANEQYF
many	TRBD1	TRBV13	TRBJ1-2	TGTGCCAGCAGCCTCGGACAGGTACCCAACTATGGCTACACCTTC	CASSLGQVPNYGYTF
-	-	TRBV10-1	TRBJ2-1	TGCGCCAGCAGTGAAAGGGGCAGGGGGGGCAATGAGCAGTTCTTC	CASSERGRGGNEQFF
many	TRBD2	TRBV7-3	TRBJ2-7	TGTGCCAGCAGCTTGTTACCGGGACTAGGGCCCTACGAGCAGTACTTC	CASSLLPGLGPYEQYF
many	-	TRBV7-9	TRBJ1-1	TGTGCCAGCAGCTTAGGGTCCCAGGGACAAGGAGCTTTCTTT	CASSLGSQGQGAFF
-	-	TRBV12-3/TRBV12-4	TRBJ2-7	TGTGCCAGCAGTTTGAGGGCCAACGAGCAGTACTTC	CASSLRANEQYF
-	TRBD1	TRBV5-1	TRBJ1-4	TGCGCCAGCAGCTCGGATTGGGACAGGGAGGAAAAACTGTTTTTT	CASSSDWDREEKLFF